These 13 T cell receptor beta chains originate from one sample sequenced in a study of blood T cell repertoires in COVID-19. The data were produced by immunoSEQ multiplex PCR, yet TCRdb's version contains in-frame clones alone and is incomplete. Of roughly 100,000 clones in the sample, around 90% are singletons; the top ten hold around 5%. Sequenced sample: peripheral blood. The source is a woman between 45 and 60 years old with COVID-19, enrolled during active disease.

The chain uses TRBV3-1 (or the pseudogene TRBV3-2) and TRBJ1-5; no clear D. The CDR3 extends over 16 amino acids. In germline, CDR1 is LGHDT, CDR2 YNNKEL (reference sequence). V was trimmed by 5 bases and J by 0 bases, leaving 14 bases between them. CDR3 DNA sequence: TGTGCCAGCAGCGCCCTAATTTTAAATAGCAATCAGCCCCAGCATTTT. This translates into CASSALILNSNQPQHF.

The chain is built from TRBV7-9 and TRBJ2-1; no clear D gene. The germline V and J ends were trimmed by 0 bases and 3 bases, with 12 bases remaining between them. This CDR3 has 16 residues. Germline V gene data show CDR1 as SEHNR and CDR2 as FQNEAQ (reference sequence). Here the CDR3 DNA reads TGTGCCAGCAGCTTAGCGCTAGGCAGTTTCTACAATGAGCAGTTCTTC. Its translation is CASSLALGSFYNEQFF.

The CDR3 nucleotides read TGTGCCAGCACCGCAGGGTTTTTGGGTGAAAAACTGTTTTTT. Its translation: CASTAGFLGEKLFF. The chain carries TRBV6-5 and TRBJ1-4, with a possible D match to TRBD1 (5 bases). In germline, CDR1 is MNHEY, CDR2 SVGAGI. V lost 7 bases and J lost 7, with 16 bases in between. The CDR3 spans 14 residues.

V and J are TRBV5-1 and TRBJ2-5; weak D call: TRBD2 (6 bases). Germline CDR1 reads SGHRS; CDR2 reads YFSETQ. V was trimmed by 5 bases and J by 5 bases, leaving 10 bases between them. This CDR3 is built from 12 residues. CDR3 bases: TGCGCCAGCAGTAGGGAGGTGGAGACCCAGTACTTC. Translation gives CASSREVETQYF.

The chain is built from TRBV30 and TRBJ1-2; TRBD1 might be the D (5 bases). V shed 1 base and J shed 2 bases, with 5 bases lying between them. This CDR3 has 12 amino acids. Germline values: CDR1 GTSNPN, CDR2 SVGIG (reference sequence). The CDR3, as DNA: TGTGCCTGGAGTGCAGGGAACTATGGCTACACCTTC. It translates to CAWSAGNYGYTF.

This chain connects TRBV4-1 to TRBJ1-2; D not resolved. This CDR3 is built from 15 residues. V dropped 1 base and J dropped 4 bases, with 13 bases sitting between them. Germline V gives CDR1 MGHRA, CDR2 YSYEKL. CDR3 region: CASSQGLTVAYGYTF. DNA of the CDR3: TGCGCCAGCAGCCAAGGATTAACAGTTGCCTATGGCTACACCTTC.

This chain joins TRBV27 and TRBJ1-4; 10 bases match TRBD1. J lost 0 bases, V lost 5 bases, and 9 bases had no gene match. Germline V gives CDR1 MNHEY, CDR2 SMNVEV (reference sequence). The CDR3 has 18 amino acids. As DNA, the CDR3 is TGTGCCAGCAGTCCCGGGGGACAGGGGCCTGCAACTAATGAAAAACTGTTTTTT. Its translation: CASSPGGQGPATNEKLFF.

The chain links TRBV7-2 to TRBJ1-5; no firm D call. Between the trimmed V and J ends, which lost 1 base and 0 bases, there was a span of 7 bases. The CDR3 has 15 residues. Germline values: CDR1 SGHTA, CDR2 FQGNSA. The CDR3 sequence: CASSLDDYSNQPQHF. The CDR3 coding sequence is TGTGCCAGCAGCTTAGATGACTATAGCAATCAGCCCCAGCATTTT.

The V call is TRBV7-2, the J call TRBJ2-2, with 8 bases identical to TRBD2. The length of the CDR3 is 14 residues. The trim removed 9 bases at V and 0 bases at J, leaving 3 bases unmatched. Germline V CDR1 and CDR2: SGHTA, FQGNSA. CDR3 protein: CASWRGANTGELFF. DNA of the CDR3: TGTGCCAGTTGGCGGGGGGCGAACACCGGGGAGCTGTTTTTT.

This sequence joins TRBV4-2 and TRBJ2-1, with TRBD2 matching over 9 bases. The CDR3 is 16 residues long. The V segment lost 0 bases and the J segment 8 bases; nucleotides outside the gene matches: 8. Germline loops: CDR1 LGHNA, CDR2 YNFKEQ. The CDR3: CASSQDVGGGADEQFF. The CDR3 bases are TGTGCCAGCAGCCAAGATGTCGGCGGGGGGGCCGATGAGCAGTTCTTC.

The genes are TRBV7-2 and TRBJ1-1, with 11 nucleotides matching TRBD1. Germline V gene data show CDR1 as SGHTA and CDR2 as FQGNSA. The length of the CDR3 is 15 residues. Trimming cost V 0 bases and J 4 bases; bases outside gene matches: 1. CDR3: CASSLAGTGGTEAFF. CDR3 DNA: TGTGCCAGCAGCTTAGCCGGGACAGGGGGCACTGAAGCTTTCTTT.

The V gene is TRBV5-4, the J gene TRBJ2-3, with TRBD2 matching over 9 bases. V was clipped by 2 bases and J by 0 bases; unmatched bases: 10. There are 18 residues in the CDR3. Germline V lookup: CDR1 SGHNT, CDR2 YYREEE (reference sequence). The CDR3 loop reads CASSLPGAGGASTDTQYF. CDR3 coding DNA: TGTGCCAGCAGCTTACCCGGCGCGGGGGGGGCCAGCACAGATACGCAGTATTTT.

The J gene is TRBJ1-1, the V gene TRBV6-5, with D maybe TRBD1 (6 bases). The V and J ends lost 7 bases and 2 bases respectively, with 14 bases between them. Germline CDR1 is MNHEY and CDR2 is SVGAGI. The CDR3 extends over 14 amino acids. The CDR3 reads CASTRGGLNTEAFF. The CDR3 coding sequence is TGTGCCAGCACCCGGGGGGGGCTCAACACTGAAGCTTTCTTT.